The clone carrying this TCR beta chain has just a few counts. Its antigen is not identified. Because this beta chain is a stray read in a library intended to capture alpha chains, its abundance should not be given much weight. Time point of the sample: sample taken at primary tumor resection. Extraction of whole RNA from tumor, nontumor lung or frozen PBMC preceded unsorted sequencing. The germline V gene encodes CDR1 MNHEY and CDR2 SVGAGI. Losses at the gene ends were 8 bases for V and 0 bases for J; bases not matched to a gene: 13. The CDR3 runs to 16 residues. The presence of a unique molecular identifier marked each TCR cDNA molecule. TCRdb re-called the 5' RACE reads through MiXCR, storing one row per CDR3 protein. The data contain several thousand distinct CDR3 sequences, 24% of them singletons. This record belongs to a study of spatial heterogeneity in lung cancer. Study-wide background: In the raw reads, each unique TCR and UMI combination was present more than ten times on average.

General study findings and limits: Compared with follow-up, resection was when ubiquitous expanded tumor TCRs appeared in blood more.

The rearrangement uses TRBV6-5 and TRBJ2-7, with 7 bases lining up with TRBD2. This clonotype was obtained from a female donor with early-stage non-small cell lung cancer. The starting material was PBMCs, obtained at surgery. The CDR3 DNA follows: TGTGCCAGCCGCACGTACCTAGCGGCTAGCTCCTACGAGCAGTACTTC. It yields the protein CASRTYLAASSYEQYF.